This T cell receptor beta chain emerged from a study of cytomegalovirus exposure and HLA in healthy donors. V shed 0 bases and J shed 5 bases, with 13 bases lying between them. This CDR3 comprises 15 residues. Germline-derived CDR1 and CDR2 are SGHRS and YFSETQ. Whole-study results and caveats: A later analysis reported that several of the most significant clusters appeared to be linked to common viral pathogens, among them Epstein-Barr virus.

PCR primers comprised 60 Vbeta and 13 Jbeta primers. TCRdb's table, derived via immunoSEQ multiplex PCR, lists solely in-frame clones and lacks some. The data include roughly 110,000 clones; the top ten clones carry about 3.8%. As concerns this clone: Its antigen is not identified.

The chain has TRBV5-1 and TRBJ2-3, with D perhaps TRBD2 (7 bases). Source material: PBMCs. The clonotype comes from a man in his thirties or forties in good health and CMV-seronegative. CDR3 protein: CASSLAGGNRDTQYF. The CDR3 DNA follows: TGCGCCAGCAGCTTGGCGGGGGGCAATAGAGATACGCAGTATTTT.